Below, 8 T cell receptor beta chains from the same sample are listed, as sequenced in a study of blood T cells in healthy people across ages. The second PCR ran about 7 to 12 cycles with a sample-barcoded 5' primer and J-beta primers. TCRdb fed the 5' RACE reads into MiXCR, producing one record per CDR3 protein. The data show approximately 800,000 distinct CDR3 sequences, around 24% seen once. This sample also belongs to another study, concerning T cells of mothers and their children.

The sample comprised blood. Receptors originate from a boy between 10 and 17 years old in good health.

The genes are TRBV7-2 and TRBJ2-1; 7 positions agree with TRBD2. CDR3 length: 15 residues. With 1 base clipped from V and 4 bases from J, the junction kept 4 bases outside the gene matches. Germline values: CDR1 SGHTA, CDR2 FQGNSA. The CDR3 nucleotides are TGTGCCAGCAGCTTAGAAGCGGGGTATTACAATGAGCAGTTCTTC. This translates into CASSLEAGYYNEQFF. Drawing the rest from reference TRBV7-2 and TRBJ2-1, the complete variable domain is GAGVSQSPSNKVTEKGKDVELRCDPISGHTALYWYRQSLGQGLEFLIYFQGNSAPDKSGLPSDRFSAERTGGSVSTLTIQRTQQEDSAVYLCASSLEAGYYNEQFFGPGTRLTVL.

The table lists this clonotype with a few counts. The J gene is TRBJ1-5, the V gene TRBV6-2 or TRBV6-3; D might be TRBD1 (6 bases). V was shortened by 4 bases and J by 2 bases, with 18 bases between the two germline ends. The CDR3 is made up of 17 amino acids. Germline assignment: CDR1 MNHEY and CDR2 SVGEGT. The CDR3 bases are TGTGCCAGCAGTTCCCACCGGATGGCAGGGGGCAATCAGCCCCAGCATTTT. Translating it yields CASSSHRMAGGNQPQHF.

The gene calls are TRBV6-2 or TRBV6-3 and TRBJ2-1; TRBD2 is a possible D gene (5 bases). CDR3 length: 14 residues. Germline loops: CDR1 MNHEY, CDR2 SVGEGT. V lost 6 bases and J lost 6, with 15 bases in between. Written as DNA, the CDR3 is TGTGCCAGCAGGCCTAATGGAGGCGTCAATGAGCAGTTCTTC. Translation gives CASRPNGGVNEQFF.

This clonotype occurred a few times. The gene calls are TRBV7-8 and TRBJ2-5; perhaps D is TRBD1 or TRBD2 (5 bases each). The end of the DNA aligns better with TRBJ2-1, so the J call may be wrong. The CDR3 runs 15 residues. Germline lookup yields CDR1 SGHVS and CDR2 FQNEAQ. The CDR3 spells CASSLEGTRRGEQFF. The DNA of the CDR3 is TGTGCCAGCAGCTTAGAAGGGACCCGTCGAGGTGAGCAGTTCTTC.

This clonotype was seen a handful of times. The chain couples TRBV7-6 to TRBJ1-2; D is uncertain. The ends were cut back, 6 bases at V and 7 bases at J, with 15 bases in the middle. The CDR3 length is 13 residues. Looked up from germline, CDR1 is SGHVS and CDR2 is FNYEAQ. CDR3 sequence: CASSFEGSSGYTF. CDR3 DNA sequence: TGTGCCAGCAGTTTCGAGGGCTCTTCTGGCTACACCTTC. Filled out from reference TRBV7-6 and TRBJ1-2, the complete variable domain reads GAGVSQSPRYKVTKRGQDVALRCDPISGHVSLYWYRQALGQGPEFLTYFNYEAQQDKSGLPNDRFSAERPEGSISTLTIQRTEQRDSAMYRCASSFEGSSGYTFGSGTRLTVV.

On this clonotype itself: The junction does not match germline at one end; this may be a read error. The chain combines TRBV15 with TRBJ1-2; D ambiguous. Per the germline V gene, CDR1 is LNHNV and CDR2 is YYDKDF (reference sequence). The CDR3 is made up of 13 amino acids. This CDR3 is CATSRDRSYGCTF. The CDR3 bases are TGTGCCACCAGCAGAGACAGATCTTATGGCTGCACCTTC.

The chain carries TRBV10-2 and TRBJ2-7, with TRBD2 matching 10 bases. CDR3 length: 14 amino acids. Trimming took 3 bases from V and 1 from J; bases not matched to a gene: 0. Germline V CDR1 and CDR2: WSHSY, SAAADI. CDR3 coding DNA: TGCGCCAGCAGTGAACTAGCGGGGTCCTACGAGCAGTACTTC. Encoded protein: CASSELAGSYEQYF.

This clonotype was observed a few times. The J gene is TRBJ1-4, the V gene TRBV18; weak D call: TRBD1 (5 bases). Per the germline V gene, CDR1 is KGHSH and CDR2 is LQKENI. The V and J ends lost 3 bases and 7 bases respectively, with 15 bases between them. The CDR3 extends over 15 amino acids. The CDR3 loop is CASSPAGRRGEKLFF. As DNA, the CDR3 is TGTGCCAGCTCACCTGCAGGGCGCCGGGGTGAAAAACTGTTTTTT.